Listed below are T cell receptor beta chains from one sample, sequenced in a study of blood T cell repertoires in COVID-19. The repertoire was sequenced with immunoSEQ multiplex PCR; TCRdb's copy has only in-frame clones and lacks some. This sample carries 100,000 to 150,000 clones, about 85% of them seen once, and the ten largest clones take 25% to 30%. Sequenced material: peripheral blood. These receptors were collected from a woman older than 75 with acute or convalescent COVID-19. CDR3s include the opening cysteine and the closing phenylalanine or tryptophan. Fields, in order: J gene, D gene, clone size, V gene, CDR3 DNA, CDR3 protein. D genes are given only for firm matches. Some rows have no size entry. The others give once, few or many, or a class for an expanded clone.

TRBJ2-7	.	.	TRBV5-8	TGTGCCAGCAGCCGCGACAGGCCTAGCTCCTACGAGCAGTACTTC	CASSRDRPSSYEQYF
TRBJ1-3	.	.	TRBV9	TGTGCCAGCAGCGTATCTTTCTCCTCTCGTCGTGGAAACACCATATATTTT	CASSVSFSSRRGNTIYF
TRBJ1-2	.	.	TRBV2	TGTGCCAGCAGTGATTTGGAGGGGTACGGCTACACCTTC	CASSDLEGYGYTF
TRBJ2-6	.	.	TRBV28	TGTGCCAGCAGTTTGTCTGTCCCTGGGGCCAACGTCCTGACTTTC	CASSLSVPGANVLTF
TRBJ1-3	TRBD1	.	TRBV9	TGTGCCAGCAGCGGGGGACAGCCAGCCAGGTCTGGAAACACCATATATTTT	CASSGGQPARSGNTIYF
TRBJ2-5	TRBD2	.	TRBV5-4	TGTGCCAGCAGCTTGAGTCTAGCGGGGGGGGAGACCCAGTACTTC	CASSLSLAGGETQYF
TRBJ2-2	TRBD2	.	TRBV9	TGTGCCAGCAGCGTAGCTTACGGGGGGAGTAACACCGGGGAGCTGTTTTTT	CASSVAYGGSNTGELFF
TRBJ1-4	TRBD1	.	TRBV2	TGTGCCAGCAGTTCAGGGGGCACACGGGAAAAACTGTTTTTT	CASSSGGTREKLFF
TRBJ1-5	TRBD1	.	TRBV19	TGTGCCAGTAGCCCTACCGGGACAGCGGATCAGCCCCAGCATTTT	CASSPTGTADQPQHF
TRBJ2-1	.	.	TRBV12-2	TGTGCAAGTCGCTTAGTTCGGTCTCAGGGGGTGGAAAATGAGCAGTTCTTC	CASRLVRSQGVENEQFF
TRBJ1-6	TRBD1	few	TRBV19	TGTGCCAGTAGTGCGACAGGGGGGCGCTTAGTACCCCTCCACTTT	CASSATGGRLVPLHF
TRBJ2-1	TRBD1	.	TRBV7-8	TGTGCCAGCAGCCCACAACGACAGGGAAGTGGGAATGAGCAGTTCTTC	CASSPQRQGSGNEQFF
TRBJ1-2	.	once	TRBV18	TGTGCCAGCTCACACTTTGACAGGATAGCTAACTATGGCTACACCTTC	CASSHFDRIANYGYTF
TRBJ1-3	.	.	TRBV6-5	TGTGCCAGCAGTTCCGCTGGAAACACCATATATTTT	CASSSAGNTIYF
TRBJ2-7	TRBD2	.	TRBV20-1	TGCAGTGCTAGTGGCGCGGGAGATGCCTACGAGCAGTACTTC	CSASGAGDAYEQYF